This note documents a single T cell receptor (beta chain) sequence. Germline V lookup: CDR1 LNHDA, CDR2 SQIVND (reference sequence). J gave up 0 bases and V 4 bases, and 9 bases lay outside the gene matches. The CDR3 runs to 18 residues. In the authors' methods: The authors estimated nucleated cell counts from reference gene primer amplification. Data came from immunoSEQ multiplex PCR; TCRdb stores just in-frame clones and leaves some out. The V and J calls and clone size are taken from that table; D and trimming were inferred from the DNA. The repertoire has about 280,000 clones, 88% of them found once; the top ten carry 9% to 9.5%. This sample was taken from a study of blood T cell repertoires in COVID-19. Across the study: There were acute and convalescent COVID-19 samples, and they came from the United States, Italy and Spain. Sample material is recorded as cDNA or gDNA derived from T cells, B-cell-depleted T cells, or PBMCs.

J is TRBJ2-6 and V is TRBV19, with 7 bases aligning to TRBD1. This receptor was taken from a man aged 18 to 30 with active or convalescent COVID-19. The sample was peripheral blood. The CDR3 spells CASSTRQGANSGANVLTF. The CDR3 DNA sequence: TGTGCCAGTAGTACCAGACAGGGAGCTAACTCTGGGGCCAACGTCCTGACTTTC.